Described below is a single T cell receptor beta chain sequence and its context. Its matching antigen is unknown. A single record per CDR3 protein comes from TCRdb applying MiXCR to the reads. The repertoire has 360,000 or so distinct CDR3 sequences, about a third of them found once; the top ten carry 13%. These data come from a study of T cell repertoires in cytomegalovirus infection. In germline, CDR1 is SEHNR, CDR2 FQNEAQ (reference sequence). Trimming stripped 2 bases from V and 4 bases from J, with 14 bases between. The length of the CDR3 is 15 residues. The gene calls are TRBV7-9 and TRBJ1-1; D not certain. The sequence came from a human donor in good health (CMV status not recorded). Some clones in this sample may be carry-over from other donors' samples. Here the sequenced sample was cultured PBMCs, taken from culture after CMV antigen stimulation. CDR3 sequence: CASSLFDGRATEAFF. Written as DNA, the CDR3 is TGTGCCAGCAGCTTATTCGACGGCCGGGCCACTGAAGCTTTCTTT.